Below are 8 T cell receptor beta chains sequenced from a single sample in a study of CD8+ T cells in alopecia areata. Extraction of RNA preceded its reverse transcription into cDNA, which served as the sequencing template. Profiled with immunoSEQ multiplex PCR; TCRdb holds only in-frame clones, not every one. Recorded here are some 120,000 clones, none singletons. The sequencing sample was made of lesional skin. The receptor source for this set is a C3H/HeJ mouse with alopecia areata. Mouse MHC haplotype: H2-k.

This clone was observed a handful of times. Gene and germline names: mouse. Sequencing ends 4 residues short of the CDR3 end; the germline J gene provides the rest. The V and J genes are TRBV14 and TRBJ2-1; 7 nucleotides line up with TRBD2. V lost 5 bases to trimming and J lost 1 base; unmatched junction nucleotides: 6. Germline V gene lookup returns CDR1 SGHDT and CDR2 FRDEAV. CDR3 length equals 15 residues. The CDR3 spells CASSPHWGNYAEQFF. The DNA read from the CDR3 is TGTGCCAGCAGCCCTCACTGGGGAAACTATGCT.

The table lists this clone with a few counts. Gene names and germline refer to mouse. The read finishes 4 residues shy of the CDR3 end, and the germline J gene is used to complete it. The chain recombines TRBV29 with TRBJ2-1; D uncertain. V was pared by 3 bases and J by 1 base, with 7 bases between. The germline CDR1 and CDR2 sequences are MSHET and SYDVDS. The CDR3 has 14 residues. The CDR3 loop reads CASSFQQNYAEQFF. Partial CDR3 DNA: TGTGCTAGCAGTTTCCAACAGAACTATGCT.

On this clone itself: Mouse germline and gene names are used. From the germline J gene comes the end of the CDR3, since the read stops 4 residues before it. Other DNA sequences in the same sample also yield this CDR3. The chain employs TRBV13-3 and TRBJ2-2; TRBD1 matches 10 bases. The germline gives CDR1 NNHDY, CDR2 SYVADS. The trim removed 1 base at V and 0 bases at J, leaving 3 bases unmatched. The CDR3 has 17 residues. Here the CDR3 reads CASSDPGQGANTGQLYF. Partial CDR3 DNA: TGTGCCAGCAGTGATCCCGGACAGGGGGCAAACACCGGG.

This clone was counted only a few times. Gene names and germline match the mouse. The read falls 4 residues short of the CDR3 end, and the missing part is taken from the germline J gene. V is TRBV16 and J is TRBJ1-1, with D perhaps matching TRBD1 (5 bases). V dropped 1 base and J dropped 1 base, with 7 bases sitting between them. Germline V gene sequence: CDR1 SGHSA, CDR2 FRNQAP. This CDR3 is built from 14 residues. CDR3 DNA, as far as it was read: TGTGCAAGCAGCTTAGGGGGGGTAAACACA. Translated: CASSLGGVNT. The entire CDR3 protein is CASSLGGVNTEVFF.

In the case of this clone: Gene names refer to mouse genes. The read finishes 4 residues shy of the CDR3 end, and the germline J gene is used to complete it. The chain combines TRBV13-3 with TRBJ1-4, with 7 bases lining up with TRBD1. This CDR3 contains 16 residues. After removal of 4 bases from V and 0 bases from J, the junction contained 6 bases not matched to a gene. In germline, CDR1 is NNHDY, CDR2 SYVADS. Incomplete CDR3 DNA: TGTGCCAGCAGTCCGGGACAGCCCTTTTCCAACGAA. Protein sequence: CASSPGQPFSNE. The CDR3 in full is CASSPGQPFSNERLFF.

In this sample, this clone turned up a few times. Gene and germline names: mouse. The read ends 4 residues shy of where the CDR3 ends; the end is completed using the germline J gene. The rearrangement uses TRBV17 and TRBJ2-1, with D possibly matching TRBD2 (6 bases). The ends were cut back, 5 bases at V and 4 bases at J, with 6 bases in the middle. CDR1 is MNHDT and CDR2 is YYDKIL in the germline V gene. The CDR3 extends over 12 amino acids. CDR3 DNA (partial): TGTGCTAGCAGTGACTGGTATGCT. Protein: CASSDWYA. The CDR3 reads in full as CASSDWYAEQFF.

Comments on this clone: Gene and germline names: mouse. The read halts 4 residues ahead of the CDR3 end, with the missing end drawn from the germline J gene. The chain links TRBV13-1 to TRBJ2-5, with 8 bases matching TRBD2. This CDR3 spans 13 amino acids. CDR1 is NSHNY, CDR2 SYGAGN, per germline. CDR3 DNA, as far as it was read: TGTGCCAGCAGGCCGGGACTGGCAGAC. Translation gives CASRPGLAD. The whole CDR3 region reads CASRPGLADTQYF.

Regarding this clone: Gene names and germline refer to mouse. The CDR3 end lies 4 residues beyond the end of the read and is filled in from the germline J gene. This sequence joins TRBV13-3 and TRBJ1-4; no firm D call. The CDR3 spans 15 residues. CDR1 NNHDY and CDR2 SYVADS come from the germline V gene. Trimming removed 2 bases from V and 2 bases from J, with 10 bases in between. The DNA read from the CDR3 is TGTGCCAGCAGTGAGTCGACAACATCCAACGAA. This codes for CASSESTTSNE. In full, the CDR3 reads CASSESTTSNERLFF. The whole variable domain, remainder taken from reference TRBV13-3 and TRBJ1-4, is EAAVTQSPRSKVAVTGGKVTLSCHQTNNHDYMYWYRQDTGHGLRLIHYSYVADSTEKGDIPDGYKASRPSQENFSLILELASLSQTAVYFCASSESTTSNERLFFGHGTKLSVL.